Below are 6 T cell receptor beta chains sequenced from a single sample in a study of cytotoxic CD8 clonotypes in ibrutinib-treated CLL. Assay used: immunoSEQ multiplex PCR; TCRdb lists only in-frame clones, some missing. The table has 40,000 to 50,000 clones, 50% to 65% seen once. The starting material was PBMCs, obtained after 24 months of ibrutinib treatment. These TCRs come from a human donor with chronic lymphocytic leukemia.

The chain joins TRBV6-1 to TRBJ2-3; 9 nucleotides line up with TRBD1. Germline trimming cut 4 bases from V and 4 bases from J; bases unmatched to any gene: 3. CDR3 size: 14 residues. The V gene's germline CDR1 is MNHNS and CDR2 SASEGT. CDR3 DNA: TGTGCCAGCAGTGGGACAGGGGTGTCAGATACGCAGTATTTT. Translating it yields CASSGTGVSDTQYF.

This clone came up a few times. The chain's CDR3 is CASSFGTYNEQFF. The CDR3 DNA follows: TGTGCCAGCAGCTTTGGGACGTACAATGAGCAGTTCTTC. The gene calls are TRBV7-8 and TRBJ2-1, with D possibly being TRBD1 or TRBD2 (5 bases each). The CDR3 extends over 13 amino acids. Trimming shortened V by 3 bases and J by 4 bases, and 7 bases separated the two germline ends. The germline V gene encodes CDR1 SGHVS and CDR2 FQNEAQ.

The chain links TRBV6-1 to TRBJ1-5, with TRBD1 matching 11 bases. From germline, CDR1 is MNHNS and CDR2 SASEGT. Trimming removed 5 bases from V and 7 bases from J; junction bases left unmatched: 7. The CDR3 loop spans 15 amino acids. CDR3 sequence: CASSMRTGGDQPQHF. For the CDR3, the DNA is TGTGCCAGCAGTATGCGGACAGGGGGCGACCAGCCCCAGCATTTT.

The chain employs TRBV6-1 and TRBJ2-2; D is ambiguous. V was trimmed by 4 bases and J by 1 base, leaving 7 bases between them. The CDR3 has 14 residues. Germline V gene lookup returns CDR1 MNHNS and CDR2 SASEGT. The CDR3 is CASSAKVNTGELFF. CDR3 nucleotide sequence: TGTGCCAGCAGTGCGAAGGTGAACACCGGGGAGCTGTTTTTT.

The chain links TRBV11-2 to TRBJ1-6, with D perhaps TRBD1 (5 bases). The CDR3 covers 13 residues. Germline CDR1 reads SGHAT; CDR2 reads FQNNGV. V lost 1 base to trimming and J lost 10 bases, with 8 bases between them. The CDR3: CASSLGRGSPLHF. The CDR3 nucleotides read TGTGCCAGCAGCTTAGGCCGGGGGTCACCCCTCCACTTT.

The rearrangement joins TRBV25-1 to TRBJ2-1; D tentatively reads TRBD1 or TRBD2 (6 bases each). CDR3 length: 18 amino acids. The V gene lost 0 bases and the J gene lost 4 bases, with 19 bases spanning the gap. The germline gives CDR1 MGHDK, CDR2 SYGVNS. CDR3: CASSEYGALGGGYNEQFF. CDR3 nucleotide sequence: TGTGCCAGCAGTGAATACGGCGCGCTGGGGGGCGGGTACAATGAGCAGTTCTTC.